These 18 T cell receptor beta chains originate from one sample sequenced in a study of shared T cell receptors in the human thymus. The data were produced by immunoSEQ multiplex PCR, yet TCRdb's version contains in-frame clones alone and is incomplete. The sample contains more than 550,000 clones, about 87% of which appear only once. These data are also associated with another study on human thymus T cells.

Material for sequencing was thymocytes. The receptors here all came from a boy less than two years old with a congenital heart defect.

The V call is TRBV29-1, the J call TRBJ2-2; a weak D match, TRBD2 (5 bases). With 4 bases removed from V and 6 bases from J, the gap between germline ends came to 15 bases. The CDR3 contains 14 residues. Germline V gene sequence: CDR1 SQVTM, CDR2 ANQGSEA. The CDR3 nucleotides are TGCAGCGTTGCGTTGCTAGCCAAGGCCGGGGAGCTGTTTTTT. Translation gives CSVALLAKAGELFF.

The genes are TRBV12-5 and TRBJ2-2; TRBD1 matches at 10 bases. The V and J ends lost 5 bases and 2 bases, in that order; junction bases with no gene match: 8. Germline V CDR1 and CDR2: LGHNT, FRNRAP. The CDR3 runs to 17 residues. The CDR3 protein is CASGTTPTGGNTGELFF. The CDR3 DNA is TGTGCTAGTGGTACAACCCCGACAGGGGGCAACACCGGGGAGCTGTTTTTT.

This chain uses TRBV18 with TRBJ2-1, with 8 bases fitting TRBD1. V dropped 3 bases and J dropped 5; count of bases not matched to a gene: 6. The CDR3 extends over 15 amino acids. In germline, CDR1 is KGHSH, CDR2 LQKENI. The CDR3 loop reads CASSPDRVLDNEQFF. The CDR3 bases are TGTGCCAGCTCACCGGACAGGGTTTTAGACAATGAGCAGTTCTTC.

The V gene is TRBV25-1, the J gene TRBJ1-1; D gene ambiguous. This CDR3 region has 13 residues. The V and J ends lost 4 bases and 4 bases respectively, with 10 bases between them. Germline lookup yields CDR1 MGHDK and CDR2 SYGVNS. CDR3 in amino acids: CASSVSFCTEAFF. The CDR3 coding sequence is TGTGCCAGCAGTGTCTCTTTCTGCACTGAAGCTTTCTTT.

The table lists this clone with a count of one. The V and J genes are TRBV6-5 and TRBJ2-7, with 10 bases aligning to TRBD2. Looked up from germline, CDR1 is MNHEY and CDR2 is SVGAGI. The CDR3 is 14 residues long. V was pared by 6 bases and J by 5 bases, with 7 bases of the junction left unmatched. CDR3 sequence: CASSLSLAGDEQYF. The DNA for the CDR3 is TGTGCCAGCAGCCTCTCCCTAGCGGGAGACGAGCAGTACTTC.

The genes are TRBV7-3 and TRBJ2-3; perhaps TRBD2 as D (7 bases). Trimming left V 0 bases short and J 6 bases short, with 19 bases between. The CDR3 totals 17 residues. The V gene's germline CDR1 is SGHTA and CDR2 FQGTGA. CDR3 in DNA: TGTGCCAGCAGCTTAACTGCGCGGGGGCCGGCTATGGATACGCAGTATTTT. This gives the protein CASSLTARGPAMDTQYF.

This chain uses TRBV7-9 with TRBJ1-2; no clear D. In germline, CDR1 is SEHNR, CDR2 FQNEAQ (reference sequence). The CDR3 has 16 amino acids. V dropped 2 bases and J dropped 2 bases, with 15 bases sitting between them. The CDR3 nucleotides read TGTGCCAGCAGCTTATTCCAGCCAATCGGGAACTATGGCTACACCTTC. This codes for CASSLFQPIGNYGYTF. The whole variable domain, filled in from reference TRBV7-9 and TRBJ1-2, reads DTGVSQNPRHKITKRGQNVTFRCDPISEHNRLYWYRQTLGQGPEFLTYFQNEAQLEKSRLLSDRFSAERPKGSFSTLEIQRTEQGDSAMYLCASSLFQPIGNYGYTFGSGTRLTVV.

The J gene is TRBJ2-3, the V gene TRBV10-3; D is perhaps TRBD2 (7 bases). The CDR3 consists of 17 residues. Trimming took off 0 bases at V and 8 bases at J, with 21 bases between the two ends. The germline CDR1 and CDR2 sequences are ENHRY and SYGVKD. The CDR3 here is CAISESRGGTRSVTQYF. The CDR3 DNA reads TGTGCCATCAGTGAGTCGAGGGGGGGAACTAGATCTGTTACGCAGTATTTT.

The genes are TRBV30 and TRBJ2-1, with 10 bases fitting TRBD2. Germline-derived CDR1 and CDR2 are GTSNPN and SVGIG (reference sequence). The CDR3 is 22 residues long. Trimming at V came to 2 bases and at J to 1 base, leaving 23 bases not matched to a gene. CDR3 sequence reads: CAWSTPHPSGEREGLSYNEQFF. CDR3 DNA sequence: TGTGCCTGGAGTACACCCCATCCCTCTGGGGAGCGGGAGGGCCTATCCTACAATGAGCAGTTCTTC.

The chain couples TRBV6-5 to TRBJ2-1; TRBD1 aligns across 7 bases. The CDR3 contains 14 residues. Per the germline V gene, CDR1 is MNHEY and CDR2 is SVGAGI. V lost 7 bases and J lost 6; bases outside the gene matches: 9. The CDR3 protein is CASTGQAEGNEQFF. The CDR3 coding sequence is TGTGCCAGCACTGGACAGGCGGAAGGCAATGAGCAGTTCTTC.

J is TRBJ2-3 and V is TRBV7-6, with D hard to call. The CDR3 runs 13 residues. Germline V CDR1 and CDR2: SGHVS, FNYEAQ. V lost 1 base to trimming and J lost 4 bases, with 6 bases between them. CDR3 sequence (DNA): TGTGCCAGCAGCTTAGACACATCAGATACGCAGTATTTT. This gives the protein CASSLDTSDTQYF.

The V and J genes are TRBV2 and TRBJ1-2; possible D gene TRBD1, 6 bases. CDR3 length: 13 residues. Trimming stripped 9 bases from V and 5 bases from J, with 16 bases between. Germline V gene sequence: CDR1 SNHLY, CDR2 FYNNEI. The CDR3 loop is CARDRGRWYGYTF. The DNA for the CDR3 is TGTGCCAGGGACAGAGGGAGATGGTATGGCTACACCTTC.

Here the CDR3 DNA reads TGCGCCAGCAGCTTGGCCTTTAGTGAGACCCAGTACTTC. Translated: CASSLAFSETQYF. The chain uses TRBV5-1 and TRBJ2-5; the D is unclear. The germline CDR1 and CDR2 sequences are SGHRS and YFSETQ. Trimming stripped 0 bases from V and 5 bases from J, with 8 bases between. This CDR3 comprises 13 residues.

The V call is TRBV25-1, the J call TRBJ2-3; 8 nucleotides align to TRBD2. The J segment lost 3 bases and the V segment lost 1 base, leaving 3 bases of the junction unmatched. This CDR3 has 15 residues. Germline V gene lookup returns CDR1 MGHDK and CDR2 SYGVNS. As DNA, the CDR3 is TGTGCCAGCAGTGAATTTAGCGGGAATACAGATACGCAGTATTTT. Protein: CASSEFSGNTDTQYF.

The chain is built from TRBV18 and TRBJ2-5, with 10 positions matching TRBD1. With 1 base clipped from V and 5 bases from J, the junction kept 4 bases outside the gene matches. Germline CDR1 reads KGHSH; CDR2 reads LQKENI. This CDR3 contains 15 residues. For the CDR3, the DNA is TGTGCCAGCTCACCACGACAGGGGGCATGGGAGACCCAGTACTTC. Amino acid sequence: CASSPRQGAWETQYF. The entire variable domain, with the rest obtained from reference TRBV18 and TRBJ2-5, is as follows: NAGVMQNPRHLVRRRGQEARLRCSPMKGHSHVYWYRQLPEEGLKFMVYLQKENIIDESGMPKERFSAEFPKEGPSILRIQQVVRGDSAAYFCASSPRQGAWETQYFGPGTRLLVL.

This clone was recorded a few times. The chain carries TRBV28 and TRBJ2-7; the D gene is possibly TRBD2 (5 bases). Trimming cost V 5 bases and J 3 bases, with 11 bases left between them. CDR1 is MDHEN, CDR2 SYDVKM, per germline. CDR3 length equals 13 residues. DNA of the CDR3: TGTGCCAGCAGTGACCGCACTAGCTACGAGCAGTACTTC. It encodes CASSDRTSYEQYF.

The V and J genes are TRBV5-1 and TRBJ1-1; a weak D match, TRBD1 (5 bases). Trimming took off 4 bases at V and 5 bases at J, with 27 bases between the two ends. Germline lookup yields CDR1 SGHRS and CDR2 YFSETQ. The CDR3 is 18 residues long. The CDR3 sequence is CASSQVGTASGKATEAFF. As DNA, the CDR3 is TGCGCCAGCAGCCAAGTAGGGACTGCTAGTGGAAAGGCAACTGAAGCTTTCTTT.

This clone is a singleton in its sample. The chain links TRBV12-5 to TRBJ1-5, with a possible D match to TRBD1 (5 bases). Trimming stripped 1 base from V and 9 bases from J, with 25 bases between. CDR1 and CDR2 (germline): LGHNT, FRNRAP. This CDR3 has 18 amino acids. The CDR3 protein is CASGLAQTLTDRKAPQHF. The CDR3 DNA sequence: TGTGCTAGTGGTTTGGCCCAGACGCTGACAGATAGAAAGGCGCCCCAGCATTTT.